The 19 T cell receptor beta chains below come from one sample, sequenced in a study of blood T cell repertoires in COVID-19. The method was immunoSEQ multiplex PCR; TCRdb's version includes in-frame clones alone and lacks a portion of them. The repertoire consists of 250,000 to 300,000 clones, with roughly 80% occurring once and the leading ten covering more than 3%. The specimen sequenced was PBMCs or T cells enriched from blood (not recorded which). These receptors originate from a man in his fifties or sixties who had recovered from COVID-19.

The V gene is TRBV30, the J gene TRBJ1-1; D may be TRBD1 (6 bases). This CDR3 is built from 13 residues. Germline CDR1 and CDR2: GTSNPN and SVGIG (reference sequence). With 3 bases removed from V and 5 bases from J, the gap between germline ends came to 13 bases. CDR3 in amino acids: CAWSGQGITEAFF. The CDR3 DNA sequence: TGTGCCTGGAGCGGGCAGGGGATTACTGAAGCTTTCTTT.

This chain links TRBV3-1 (or the pseudogene TRBV3-2) with TRBJ1-5; D might be TRBD1 (5 bases). The CDR3 has 17 amino acids. Trimming pared 3 bases from V and 7 bases from J, leaving 22 bases between. Germline CDR1 and CDR2: LGHDT and YNNKEL (reference sequence). CDR3: CASSHGVRGHYVQPQHF. The CDR3 DNA follows: TGTGCCAGCAGCCATGGAGTTAGAGGACATTACGTCCAGCCCCAGCATTTT.

This sequence joins TRBV10-2 and TRBJ2-5, with TRBD2 as a possible D gene (7 bases). CDR1 WSHSY and CDR2 SAAADI come from the germline V gene. The V and J ends lost 6 bases and 0 bases respectively, with 11 bases between them. CDR3 size: 14 residues. CDR3 bases: TGCGCCAGCAGCCCCGGGGGGCACCAAGAGACCCAGTACTTC. It encodes CASSPGGHQETQYF.

A few counts support this clone. This rearrangement joins TRBV4-1 to TRBJ2-2; D may be TRBD2 (6 bases). The germline V and J ends were trimmed by 0 bases and 4 bases, with 9 bases remaining between them. This CDR3 spans 15 amino acids. CDR1 and CDR2 from the germline V gene are MGHRA and YSYEKL. DNA for the CDR3: TGCGCCAGCAGCCAAGATAGGACTACCACCGGGGAGCTGTTTTTT. Encoded protein: CASSQDRTTTGELFF.

The table lists this clone with a count of one. This rearrangement joins TRBV6-2 or TRBV6-3 to TRBJ2-2, with D maybe TRBD2 (5 bases). Germline V gene sequence: CDR1 MNHEY, CDR2 SVGEGT. This CDR3 spans 16 amino acids. Deletions cut 0 bases from V and 0 bases from J, with 8 bases between. The CDR3 coding sequence is TGTGCCAGCAGTTACTCGAAGCGGTCGAACACCGGGGAGCTGTTTTTT. This codes for CASSYSKRSNTGELFF.

In DNA, the CDR3 is TGTGCCAGCAGCCTAAGGACGGGAAATTCACCCCTCCACTTT. It translates to CASSLRTGNSPLHF. This chain connects TRBV11-2 to TRBJ1-6; no reliable D call. Trimming pared 5 bases from V and 7 bases from J, leaving 12 bases between. The CDR3 is 14 amino acids. Germline values: CDR1 SGHAT, CDR2 FQNNGV.

V gene TRBV19 combines with J gene TRBJ2-7; possible D gene TRBD2, 5 bases. CDR3 length equals 14 residues. Looked up from germline, CDR1 is LNHDA and CDR2 is SQIVND (reference sequence). The V end lost 10 bases, the J end lost 2 bases, and 18 bases lay between the germline ends. The CDR3 DNA follows: TGTGCCACCTCCTCTACTAGAAACCCCTACGAGCAGTACTTC. This sequence encodes CATSSTRNPYEQYF.

The V and J genes are TRBV5-1 and TRBJ2-7; 10 nucleotides match TRBD1. The length of the CDR3 is 14 residues. The germline V gene has CDR1 SGHRS and CDR2 YFSETQ. Trimming cost V 4 bases and J 2 bases; bases outside gene matches: 3. The CDR3 DNA is TGCGCCAGCAGCATGGGACAGGGGACCTACGAGCAGTACTTC. Protein sequence: CASSMGQGTYEQYF.

The chain combines TRBV25-1 with TRBJ2-1; 11 nucleotides line up with TRBD2. CDR3 length equals 18 residues. Germline-derived CDR1 and CDR2 are MGHDK and SYGVNS. V shed 4 bases and J 3 bases; nucleotides not matched to a gene: 11. The CDR3 spells CASSGIIGLAGYYNEQFF. The CDR3 DNA follows: TGTGCCAGCAGTGGCATAATAGGACTAGCGGGCTACTACAATGAGCAGTTCTTC.

This clone was seen a few times. The V call is TRBV24-1, the J call TRBJ2-1; D unresolved. CDR1 KGHDR and CDR2 SFDVKD come from the germline V gene. The CDR3 totals 17 residues. V was shortened by 2 bases and J by 0 bases, with 13 bases between the two germline ends. The CDR3, as DNA: TGTGCCACCAGTGATTCCCTCGTAACAAGCTCCTACAATGAGCAGTTCTTC. Protein product: CATSDSLVTSSYNEQFF.

This clone was seen once. V is TRBV18 and J is TRBJ2-1; 7 bases map to TRBD1. Trimming removed 3 bases from V and 7 bases from J; junction bases left unmatched: 9. This CDR3 is 15 amino acids long. Germline CDR1 KGHSH, CDR2 LQKENI. CDR3 in amino acids: CASSPNRQGRNEQFF. CDR3 DNA: TGTGCCAGCTCACCTAATAGACAGGGTAGGAATGAGCAGTTCTTC.

The chain combines TRBV20-1 with TRBJ2-3; D perhaps matches TRBD2 (6 bases). The CDR3 sequence is 11 residues long. Trimming stripped 6 bases from V and 5 bases from J, with 9 bases between. CDR1 is DFQATT and CDR2 is SNEGSKA in the germline V gene (reference sequence). Here the CDR3 DNA reads TGCAGTGCCTTGGGACTAGATACGCAGTATTTT. It specifies CSALGLDTQYF.

V and J are TRBV10-1 and TRBJ2-3; the D is unclear. This CDR3 is 14 amino acids long. The germline gives CDR1 WNHNN, CDR2 SYGVQD (reference sequence). V lost 0 bases, J lost 6 bases, and 10 bases lay in between. CDR3 DNA: TGCGCCAGCAGTGAGTCGGTAGAATCGGATACGCAGTATTTT. It translates to CASSESVESDTQYF.

The J gene is TRBJ1-2, the V gene TRBV28; no definite D call. The CDR3 length is 14 residues. V shed 5 bases and J shed 2 bases, with 12 bases lying between them. Per the germline V gene, CDR1 is MDHEN and CDR2 is SYDVKM. DNA for the CDR3: TGTGCCAGCAGTCCGCACCAGGTGAACTATGGCTACACCTTC. Protein: CASSPHQVNYGYTF.

This clone was observed a single time. The chain is built from TRBV10-3 and TRBJ1-1, with TRBD1 matching 7 bases. V lost 4 bases and J lost 0; bases outside the gene matches: 11. The CDR3 extends over 17 amino acids. CDR1 and CDR2 from the germline V gene are ENHRY and SYGVKD. CDR3 sequence (DNA): TGTGCCATCAGTGGGAAACAGGGGTCCATTCTGAACACTGAAGCTTTCTTT. It yields the protein CAISGKQGSILNTEAFF.

The rearrangement links TRBV7-2 to TRBJ2-1; tentatively, D is TRBD2 (6 bases). Germline CDR1 SGHTA, CDR2 FQGNSA. The CDR3 is 17 residues long. The V gene lost 1 base and the J gene lost 1 base, with 14 bases spanning the gap. The CDR3, as DNA: TGTGCCAGCAGCTTAGGCATTAGCGGCGATTCCTACAATGAGCAGTTCTTC. It is translated as CASSLGISGDSYNEQFF.

This chain uses TRBV11-2 with TRBJ2-1; TRBD1 is a possible D gene (5 bases). The ends were cut back, 1 base at V and 3 bases at J, with 10 bases in the middle. Germline-derived CDR1 and CDR2 are SGHAT and FQNNGV. CDR3 length equals 15 residues. The CDR3 DNA is TGTGCCAGCAGCTTAGTTGCAGGGTTCTACAATGAGCAGTTCTTC. Encoded protein: CASSLVAGFYNEQFF.

In its sample, this clone was seen a few times. The rearrangement uses TRBV7-9 and TRBJ1-5; the match to TRBD1 covers 11 bases. The CDR3 spans 15 residues. The germline V gene encodes CDR1 SEHNR and CDR2 FQNEAQ (reference sequence). V was clipped by 1 base and J by 7 bases; unmatched bases: 3. CDR3 sequence reads: CASSLGGQGDQPQHF. CDR3 sequence (DNA): TGTGCCAGCAGCTTAGGGGGACAGGGGGACCAGCCCCAGCATTTT.

V usage is TRBV5-1 and J usage is TRBJ1-2; D unresolved. Germline CDR1 reads SGHRS; CDR2 reads YFSETQ. V gave up 3 bases and J gave up 4 bases, with 7 bases separating them. The CDR3 extends over 12 amino acids. In DNA, the CDR3 is TGCGCCAGCAGCTCCGGGTCCTATGGCTACACCTTC. Its protein is CASSSGSYGYTF.